This TCR beta chain came from a study of cytomegalovirus exposure and HLA in healthy donors. 60 Vbeta and 13 Jbeta primers were used in PCR. Data came from immunoSEQ multiplex PCR; TCRdb stores just in-frame clones and leaves some out. The sample holds some 190,000 clones, about four fifths seen once. The J segment lost 7 bases and the V segment lost 5 bases, leaving 8 bases of the junction unmatched. Germline V gene data show CDR1 as SGHTA and CDR2 as FQGNSA. The length of the CDR3 is 15 residues. The sequenced sample consisted of PBMCs. V and J are TRBV7-2 and TRBJ1-6; TRBD1 aligns across 7 bases. This sequence was found in a woman in her twenties or thirties in good health and CMV-seronegative. This CDR3 reads CASSPLTGRNSPLHF. The CDR3 region has the DNA TGTGCCAGCAGCCCCCTGACAGGGCGGAATTCACCCCTCCACTTT.